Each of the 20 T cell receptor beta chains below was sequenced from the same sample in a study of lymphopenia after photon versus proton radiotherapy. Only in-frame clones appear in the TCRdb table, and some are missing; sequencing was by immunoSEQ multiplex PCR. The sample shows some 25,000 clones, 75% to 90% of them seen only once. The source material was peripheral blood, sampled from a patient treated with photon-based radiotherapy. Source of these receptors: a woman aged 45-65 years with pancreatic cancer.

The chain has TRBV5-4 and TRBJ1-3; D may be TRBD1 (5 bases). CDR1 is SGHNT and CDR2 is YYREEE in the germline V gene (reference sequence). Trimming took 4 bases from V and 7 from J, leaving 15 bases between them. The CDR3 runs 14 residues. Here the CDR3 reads CASSRSGQSNTIYF. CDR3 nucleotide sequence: TGTGCCAGCAGCCGGTCGGGGCAGAGTAACACCATATATTTT. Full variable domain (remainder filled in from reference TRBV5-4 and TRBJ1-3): ETGVTQSPTHLIKTRGQQVTLRCSSQSGHNTVSWYQQALGQGPQFIFQYYREEENGRGNFPPRFSGLQFPNYSSELNVNALELDDSALYLCASSRSGQSNTIYFGEGSWLTVV.

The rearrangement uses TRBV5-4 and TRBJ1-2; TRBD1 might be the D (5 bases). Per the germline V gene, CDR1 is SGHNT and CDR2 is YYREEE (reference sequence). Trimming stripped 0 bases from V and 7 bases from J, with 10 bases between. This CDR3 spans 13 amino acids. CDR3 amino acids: CASSLAGPGGYTF. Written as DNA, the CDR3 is TGTGCCAGCAGCTTGGCAGGGCCTGGTGGCTACACCTTC. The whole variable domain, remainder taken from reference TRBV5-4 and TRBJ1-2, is ETGVTQSPTHLIKTRGQQVTLRCSSQSGHNTVSWYQQALGQGPQFIFQYYREEENGRGNFPPRFSGLQFPNYSSELNVNALELDDSALYLCASSLAGPGGYTFGSGTRLTVV.

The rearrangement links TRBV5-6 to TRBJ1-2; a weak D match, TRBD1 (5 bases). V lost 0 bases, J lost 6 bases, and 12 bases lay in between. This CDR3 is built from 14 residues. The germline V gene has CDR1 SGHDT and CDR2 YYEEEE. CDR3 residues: CASSLGRVGHGYTF. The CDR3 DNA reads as TGTGCCAGCAGCTTGGGCAGGGTGGGCCATGGCTACACCTTC.

The CDR3 loop is CSVELAGEYEQFF. Written as DNA, the CDR3 is TGCAGCGTTGAATTAGCGGGAGAATATGAGCAGTTCTTC. The rearrangement joins TRBV29-1 to TRBJ2-1, with 9 bases fitting TRBD2. V shed 2 bases, J shed 8 bases, and the junction held 4 bases outside the gene matches. Looked up from germline, CDR1 is SQVTM and CDR2 is ANQGSEA. The CDR3 is made up of 13 amino acids.

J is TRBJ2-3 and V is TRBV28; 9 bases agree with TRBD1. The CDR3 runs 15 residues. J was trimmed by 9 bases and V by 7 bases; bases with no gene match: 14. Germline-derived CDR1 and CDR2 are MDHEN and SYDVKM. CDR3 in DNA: TGTGCCAGCACCCCCGGGACAGGGCCCCAGCGGACGCAGTATTTT. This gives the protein CASTPGTGPQRTQYF.

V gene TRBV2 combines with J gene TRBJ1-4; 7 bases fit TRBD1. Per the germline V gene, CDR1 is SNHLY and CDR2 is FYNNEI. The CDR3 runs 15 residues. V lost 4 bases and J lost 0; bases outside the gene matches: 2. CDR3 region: CASSADRATNEKLFF. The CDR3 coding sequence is TGTGCCAGCAGTGCCGACAGGGCAACTAATGAAAAACTGTTTTTT.

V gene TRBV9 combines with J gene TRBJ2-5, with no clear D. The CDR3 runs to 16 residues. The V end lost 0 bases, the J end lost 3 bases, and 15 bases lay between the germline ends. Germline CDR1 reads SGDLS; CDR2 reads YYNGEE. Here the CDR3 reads CASSVAMGPPKETQYF. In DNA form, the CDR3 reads TGTGCCAGCAGCGTAGCGATGGGCCCCCCTAAAGAGACCCAGTACTTC.

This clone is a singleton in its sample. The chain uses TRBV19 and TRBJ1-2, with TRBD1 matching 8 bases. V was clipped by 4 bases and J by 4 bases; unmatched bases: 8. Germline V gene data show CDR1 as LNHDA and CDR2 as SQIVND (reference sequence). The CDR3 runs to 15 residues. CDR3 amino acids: CASSNFRGLGYGYTF. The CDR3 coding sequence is TGTGCCAGTAGTAACTTCAGGGGGCTCGGCTATGGCTACACCTTC.

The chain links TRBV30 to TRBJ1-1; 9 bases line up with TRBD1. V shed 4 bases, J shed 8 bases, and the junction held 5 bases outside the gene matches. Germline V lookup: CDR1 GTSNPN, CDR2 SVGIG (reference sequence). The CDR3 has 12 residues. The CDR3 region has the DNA TGTGCCTGGACCCTTGGACAGGGGGAAGCTTTCTTT. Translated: CAWTLGQGEAFF.

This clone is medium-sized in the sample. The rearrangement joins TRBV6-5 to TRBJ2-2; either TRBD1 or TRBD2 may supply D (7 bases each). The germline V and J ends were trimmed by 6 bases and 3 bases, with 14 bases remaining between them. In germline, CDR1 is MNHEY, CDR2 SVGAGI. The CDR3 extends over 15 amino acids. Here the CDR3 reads CASRTSGGDTGELFF. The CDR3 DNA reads TGTGCCAGCAGGACCTCAGGGGGGGACACCGGGGAGCTGTTTTTT.

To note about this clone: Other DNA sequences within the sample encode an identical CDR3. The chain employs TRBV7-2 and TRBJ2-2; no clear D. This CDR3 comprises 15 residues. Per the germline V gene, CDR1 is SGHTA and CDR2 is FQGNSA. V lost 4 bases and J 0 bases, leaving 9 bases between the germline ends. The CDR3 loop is CASSYANANTGELFF. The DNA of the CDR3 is TGTGCCAGCAGCTACGCCAACGCGAACACCGGGGAGCTGTTTTTT.

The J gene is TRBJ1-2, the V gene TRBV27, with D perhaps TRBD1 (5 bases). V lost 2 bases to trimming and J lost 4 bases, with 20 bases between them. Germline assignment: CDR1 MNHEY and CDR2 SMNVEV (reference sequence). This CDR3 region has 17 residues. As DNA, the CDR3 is TGTGCCAGCAGTTTAGCGGCCCTACCACAGGACCTCTATGGCTACACCTTC. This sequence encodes CASSLAALPQDLYGYTF.

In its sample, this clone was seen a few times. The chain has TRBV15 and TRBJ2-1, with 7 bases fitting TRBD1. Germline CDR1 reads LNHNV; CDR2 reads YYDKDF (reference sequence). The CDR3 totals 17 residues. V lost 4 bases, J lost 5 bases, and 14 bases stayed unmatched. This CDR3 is CATSIFFTGVSDNEQFF. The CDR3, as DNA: TGTGCCACCAGCATCTTTTTTACAGGGGTATCCGACAATGAGCAGTTCTTC.

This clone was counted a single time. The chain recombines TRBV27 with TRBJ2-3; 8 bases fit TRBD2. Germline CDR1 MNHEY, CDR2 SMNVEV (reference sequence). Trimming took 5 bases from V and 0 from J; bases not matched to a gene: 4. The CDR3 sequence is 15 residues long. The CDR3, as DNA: TGTGCCAGCAGTCCATTAGCGGGAAGCACAGATACGCAGTATTTT. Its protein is CASSPLAGSTDTQYF.

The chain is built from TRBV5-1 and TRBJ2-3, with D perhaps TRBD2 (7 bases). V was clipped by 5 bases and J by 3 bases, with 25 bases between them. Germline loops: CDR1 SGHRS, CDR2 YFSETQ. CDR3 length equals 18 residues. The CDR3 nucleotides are TGCGCCAGCAGTCTGGATGGCAAGGGGGAGGGCCGAACAGATACGCAGTATTTT. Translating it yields CASSLDGKGEGRTDTQYF.

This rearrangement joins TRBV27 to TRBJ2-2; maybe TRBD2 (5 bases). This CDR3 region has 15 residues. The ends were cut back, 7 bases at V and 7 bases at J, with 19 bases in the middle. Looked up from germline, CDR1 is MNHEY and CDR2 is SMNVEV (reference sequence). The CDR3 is CASKKGSTRGGELFF. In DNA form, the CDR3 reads TGTGCCAGCAAAAAGGGCAGTACCCGGGGCGGGGAGCTGTTTTTT.

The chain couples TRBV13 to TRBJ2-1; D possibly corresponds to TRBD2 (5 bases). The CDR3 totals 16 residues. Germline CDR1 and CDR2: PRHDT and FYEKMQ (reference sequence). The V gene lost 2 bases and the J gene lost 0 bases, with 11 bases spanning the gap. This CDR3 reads CASSLPGSASYNEQFF. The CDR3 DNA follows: TGTGCCAGCAGCTTACCGGGAAGCGCCTCCTACAATGAGCAGTTCTTC.

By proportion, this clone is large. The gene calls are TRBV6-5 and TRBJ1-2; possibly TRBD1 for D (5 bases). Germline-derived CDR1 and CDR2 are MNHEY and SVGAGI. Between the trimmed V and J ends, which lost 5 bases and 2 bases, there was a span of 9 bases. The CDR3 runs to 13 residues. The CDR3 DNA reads TGTGCCAGCAGTCACCAGGGAAACTATGGCTACACCTTC. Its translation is CASSHQGNYGYTF.

CDR3 amino acids: CATSRYARGEPDTQYF. The CDR3 coding sequence is TGTGCCACCTCGCGGTATGCCAGGGGCGAGCCAGATACGCAGTATTTT. The chain carries TRBV10-3 and TRBJ2-3; possible D gene TRBD1, 6 bases. Trimming cost V 10 bases and J 4 bases, with 24 bases left between them. The CDR3 has 16 amino acids. Germline V lookup: CDR1 ENHRY, CDR2 SYGVKD.

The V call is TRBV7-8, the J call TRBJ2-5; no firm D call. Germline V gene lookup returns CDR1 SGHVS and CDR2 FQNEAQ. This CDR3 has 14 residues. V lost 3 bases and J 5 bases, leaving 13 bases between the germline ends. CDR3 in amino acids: CASSFLDRPETQYF. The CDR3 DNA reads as TGTGCCAGCAGCTTCCTAGACCGGCCGGAGACCCAGTACTTC.